Below, one T cell receptor beta chain is given with its context. Its antigen is not known. With V trimmed by 3 bases and J by 2 bases, 4 bases remained unmatched. The CDR3 sequence is 15 residues long. Germline V gene lookup returns CDR1 GTSNPN and CDR2 SVGIG (reference sequence). Expressed TCRB transcripts were sequenced because the isolated RNA had all been reverse transcribed beforehand. This table comes from immunoSEQ multiplex PCR, and its TCRdb copy is limited to in-frame clones, with some not included. The data show under 300,000 clones, with approximately 15% seen just once and around 0.019% held by the top ten. The collection from each donor was one heparinised blood draw averaging roughly 0.12 L. CD4+ naive, central memory, regulatory and stem cell-like memory cells were sorted via CD45RO/CCR7/CD25/CD127/CD95/CD27. This entry belongs to a study of beta chain features in type 1 diabetes. General study results and limits: An over-representation of cells with high TCR expression could result from cDNA sequencing. All four CD4+ subsets of Type 1 diabetes patients contained TCRB CDR3s that were moderately but significantly shorter.

The sequenced sample was naive CD4+ T cells from blood. The clonotype comes from a man under 40 with type 1 diabetes. The chain combines TRBV30 with TRBJ2-1, with TRBD2 matching over 10 bases. The CDR3 nucleotides are TGTGCCTGGAGCGAAGGACTAGCGGCCTACAATGAGCAGTTCTTC. Residues: CAWSEGLAAYNEQFF.